One and the same sample provided the 9 T cell receptor beta chains below, sequenced in a study of blood T cell repertoires in COVID-19. Here immunoSEQ multiplex PCR was the method, and the copy in TCRdb shows in-frame clones only, minus some. The table has about 79,000 clones, more than 85% seen once; the top ten hold approximately 15%. The sequencing sample was made of peripheral blood. Receptors were obtained from a man aged 70-80 years with active or convalescent COVID-19.

CDR3 bases: TGTGCCAGCAGTTACTCGGAGGACCAGCCCCAGCATTTT. Translating it yields CASSYSEDQPQHF. The chain links TRBV6-6 to TRBJ1-5; no firm D call. V lost 0 bases, J lost 7 bases, and 7 bases lay in between. Per germline, CDR1 MNHNY and CDR2 SVGAGI (reference sequence). The CDR3 is made up of 13 amino acids.

In this sample, this clone turned up a few times. The gene calls are TRBV11-2 and TRBJ1-6, with 9 bases matching TRBD1. Germline CDR1 SGHAT, CDR2 FQNNGV. V shed 5 bases, J shed 10 bases, and the junction held 12 bases outside the gene matches. The length of the CDR3 is 16 residues. The DNA of the CDR3 is TGTGCCAGCAGCCCGTACTCCGGGACAGGGTACTCACCCCTCCACTTT. This sequence encodes CASSPYSGTGYSPLHF.

The chain joins TRBV6-5 to TRBJ1-5; 7 nucleotides align to TRBD1. V shed 6 bases and J 0 bases; nucleotides not matched to a gene: 5. CDR1 is MNHEY and CDR2 is SVGAGI in the germline V gene. The CDR3 covers 15 residues. The CDR3 DNA is TGTGCCAGCAGACCAGGGGGGAATAGCAATCAGCCCCAGCATTTT. Its translation is CASRPGGNSNQPQHF.

The chain uses TRBV6-5 and TRBJ1-5; TRBD1 matches at 11 bases. The CDR3 length is 14 residues. V shed 10 bases, J shed 6 bases, and the junction held 8 bases outside the gene matches. Looked up from germline, CDR1 is MNHEY and CDR2 is SVGAGI. CDR3 nucleotides: TGTGCCACTTGGACAGGGGGCAGCGGTCAGCCCCAGCATTTT. It codes for CATWTGGSGQPQHF.

The chain has TRBV25-1 and TRBJ2-7; unclear D gene. The CDR3 runs 13 residues. V was clipped by 5 bases and J by 0 bases, with 8 bases between them. Germline loops: CDR1 MGHDK, CDR2 SYGVNS. In DNA, the CDR3 is TGTGCCAGCAGTACCACCTACTCCTACGAGCAGTACTTC. It yields the protein CASSTTYSYEQYF.

This sequence joins TRBV5-1 and TRBJ2-7; D might be TRBD1 (5 bases). The germline V and J ends were trimmed by 0 bases and 5 bases, with 15 bases remaining between them. The CDR3 loop spans 15 amino acids. CDR1 and CDR2 (germline): SGHRS, YFSETQ. CDR3 in DNA: TGCGCCAGCAGCTTGGGGGGCAGGGAATTCGACGAGCAGTACTTC. Protein sequence: CASSLGGREFDEQYF.

Only one count was recorded for this clone. The V and J genes are TRBV2 and TRBJ1-1; no clear D. Germline loops: CDR1 SNHLY, CDR2 FYNNEI. The CDR3 length is 14 residues. V shed 6 bases and J shed 1 base, with 12 bases lying between them. CDR3 sequence: CASSPEAGNTEAFF. CDR3 coding DNA: TGTGCCAGCAGCCCGGAGGCAGGGAACACTGAAGCTTTCTTT.

The rearrangement links TRBV19 to TRBJ2-3, with D possibly being TRBD2 (7 bases). Trimming pared 4 bases from V and 6 bases from J, leaving 14 bases between. The CDR3 sequence is 14 residues long. CDR1 is LNHDA and CDR2 is SQIVND in the germline V gene (reference sequence). For the CDR3, the DNA is TGTGCCAGTAGTACCTCGGGGGGCTGGGATACGCAGTATTTT. Its translation: CASSTSGGWDTQYF.

This rearrangement joins TRBV12-5 to TRBJ1-1; D uncertain. This CDR3 spans 15 amino acids. The V and J ends lost 1 base and 4 bases respectively, with 13 bases between them. The germline CDR1 and CDR2 sequences are LGHNT and FRNRAP. CDR3 in DNA: TGTGCTAGTGGTTTGGGCAGGTTGAAGGCCACTGAAGCTTTCTTT. Its protein is CASGLGRLKATEAFF.